These T cell receptor beta chains were read from a single sample in a study of T cell responses to AZD1222 COVID-19 vaccine. Repertoires were generated with immunoSEQ multiplex PCR, while TCRdb's copy carries only in-frame clones and drops some. The table records some 120,000 clones, approximately 86% of them present only once. The sequencing used peripheral blood, collected on day 0 of AZD1222 vaccination. The receptors were gathered from an adult in good health. Each CDR3 is given with its conserved first and last residue. The D gene is left open where the match is weak. Only part of the rows carry a size: once, few, many, or a class if the clone is expanded.

D: TRBD2
size: once
J: TRBJ2-3
V: TRBV9
CDR3: CASSPSGGFTLTDTQYF
DNA: TGTGCCAGCAGCCCTAGCGGGGGTTTTACCCTCACAGATACGCAGTATTTT

D: NA
size: NA
J: TRBJ1-3
V: TRBV9
CDR3: CASSDSSGNTIYF
DNA: TGTGCCAGCTCGGACAGCTCTGGAAACACCATATATTTT

D: NA
size: once
J: TRBJ1-1
V: TRBV5-4
CDR3: CASSRQLNTEAFF
DNA: TGTGCCAGCAGCCGACAGTTGAACACTGAAGCTTTCTTT

D: NA
size: NA
J: TRBJ1-5
V: TRBV19
CDR3: CASSIAMNQPQHF
DNA: TGTGCCAGTAGTATAGCCATGAATCAGCCCCAGCATTTT

D: NA
size: NA
J: TRBJ1-1
V: TRBV6-5
CDR3: CASSQTGGDTEAFF
DNA: TGTGCCAGCAGCCAGACAGGAGGTGACACTGAAGCTTTCTTT

D: NA
size: NA
J: TRBJ2-2
V: TRBV10-3
CDR3: CAIRGGVGTGELFF
DNA: TGTGCCATCAGAGGGGGAGTTGGCACCGGGGAGCTGTTTTTT

D: NA
size: few
J: TRBJ1-3
V: TRBV4-3
CDR3: CASSQVEGNTIYF
DNA: TGCGCCAGCAGCCAGGTAGAAGGAAACACCATATATTTT

D: NA
size: NA
J: TRBJ2-2
V: TRBV18
CDR3: CASSPPGTGELFF
DNA: TGTGCCAGCTCACCACCAGGCACCGGGGAGCTGTTTTTT

D: NA
size: few
J: TRBJ2-1
V: TRBV29-1
CDR3: CSPPRNEQFF
DNA: TGCAGCCCCCCGAGGAATGAGCAGTTCTTC

D: NA
size: NA
J: TRBJ1-4
V: TRBV28
CDR3: CASTATGYDEKLFF
DNA: TGTGCCAGCACCGCGACGGGTTACGATGAAAAACTGTTTTTT

D: TRBD1
size: NA
J: TRBJ1-3
V: TRBV30
CDR3: CAWSVRGPGNTIYF
DNA: TGTGCCTGGAGTGTTAGGGGGCCTGGAAACACCATATATTTT

D: NA
size: NA
J: TRBJ1-4
V: TRBV19
CDR3: CASSIGASGTNEKLFF
DNA: TGTGCCAGTAGTATAGGGGCCAGTGGGACTAATGAAAAACTGTTTTTT

D: TRBD1
size: NA
J: TRBJ1-6
V: TRBV7-2
CDR3: CASSLATGTSPLHF
DNA: TGTGCCAGCAGCTTAGCGACAGGGACCTCACCCCTCCACTTT

D: NA
size: NA
J: TRBJ1-2
V: TRBV10-3
CDR3: CAISESRGDLNYGYTF
DNA: TGTGCCATCAGTGAGTCGCGAGGGGACCTTAACTATGGCTACACCTTC

D: NA
size: NA
J: TRBJ1-1
V: TRBV4-3
CDR3: CASSQGRGTEAFF
DNA: TGCGCCAGCAGCCAAGGACGGGGAACTGAAGCTTTCTTT

D: TRBD1
size: NA
J: TRBJ1-2
V: TRBV9
CDR3: CASSVAGQGAGGYTF
DNA: TGTGCCAGCAGCGTAGCGGGACAGGGGGCAGGTGGCTACACCTTC

D: NA
size: NA
J: TRBJ2-1
V: TRBV15
CDR3: CATSRDGEQFF
DNA: TGTGCCACCAGCAGAGATGGTGAGCAGTTCTTC

D: NA
size: NA
J: TRBJ1-2
V: TRBV9
CDR3: CASSVEAEANYGYTF
DNA: TGTGCCAGCAGCGTAGAGGCAGAAGCTAACTATGGCTACACCTTC

D: TRBD1
size: once
J: TRBJ2-5
V: TRBV7-9
CDR3: CATGTAQETQYF
DNA: TGTGCCACAGGGACAGCTCAAGAGACCCAGTACTTC

D: TRBD1
size: NA
J: TRBJ2-3
V: TRBV4-2
CDR3: CASSQGVRTGETDTQYF
DNA: TGTGCCAGCAGCCAAGGGGTCAGGACAGGAGAAACAGATACGCAGTATTTT

D: NA
size: NA
J: TRBJ1-4
V: TRBV27
CDR3: CASSFRVGEKLFF
DNA: TGTGCCAGCAGTTTCAGGGTTGGTGAAAAACTGTTTTTT

D: NA
size: NA
J: TRBJ2-1
V: TRBV5-6
CDR3: CASSSRGPYNEQFF
DNA: TGTGCCAGCAGCTCCAGGGGCCCCTACAATGAGCAGTTCTTC

D: NA
size: NA
J: TRBJ1-5
V: TRBV27
CDR3: CASSLTGPGSNQPQHF
DNA: TGTGCCAGCAGTTTGACAGGCCCGGGTAGCAATCAGCCCCAGCATTTT

D: NA
size: NA
J: TRBJ2-7
V: TRBV2
CDR3: CASSDDHSYEQYF
DNA: TGTGCCAGCAGTGACGACCATTCCTACGAGCAGTACTTC

D: NA
size: few
J: TRBJ1-5
V: TRBV30
CDR3: CAWSVKNSVINQPQHF
DNA: TGTGCCTGGAGTGTAAAAAATTCTGTTATCAATCAGCCCCAGCATTTT

D: NA
size: NA
J: TRBJ1-1
V: TRBV2
CDR3: CASSDGVPEAFF
DNA: TGTGCCAGCAGTGATGGAGTACCTGAAGCTTTCTTT

D: TRBD2
size: NA
J: TRBJ2-5
V: TRBV7-2
CDR3: CASSPGLAQETQYF
DNA: TGTGCCAGCAGCCCAGGACTAGCACAAGAGACCCAGTACTTC

D: TRBD2
size: NA
J: TRBJ2-3
V: TRBV5-1
CDR3: CASSFVAGGSMSTDTQYF
DNA: TGCGCCAGCAGCTTCGTAGCGGGGGGTAGCATGAGCACAGATACGCAGTATTTT

D: TRBD2
size: NA
J: TRBJ2-1
V: TRBV7-3
CDR3: CASSPGGAGTAGGEQFF
DNA: TGTGCCAGCAGCCCCGGGGGGGCGGGAACCGCGGGTGGTGAGCAGTTCTTC

D: TRBD1
size: NA
J: TRBJ2-2
V: TRBV7-9
CDR3: CATQLGDRPSGELFF
DNA: TGTGCCACACAACTAGGGGACAGGCCTTCCGGGGAGCTGTTTTTT

D: NA
size: NA
J: TRBJ2-1
V: TRBV11-2
CDR3: CASSFDSYNEQFF
DNA: TGTGCCAGCAGCTTCGACTCTTACAATGAGCAGTTCTTC

D: NA
size: NA
J: TRBJ2-4
V: TRBV28
CDR3: CASSLSGGAGKNIQYF
DNA: TGTGCCAGCAGTTTATCCGGTGGCGCAGGCAAAAACATTCAGTACTTC

D: NA
size: NA
J: TRBJ1-2
V: TRBV5-6
CDR3: CASTPRGFYGYTF
DNA: TGTGCCAGCACACCCAGGGGTTTCTATGGCTACACCTTC

D: TRBD1
size: NA
J: TRBJ2-7
V: TRBV4-3
CDR3: CASSQEFGTGGFEQYF
DNA: TGCGCCAGCAGCCAAGAGTTTGGGACAGGGGGCTTCGAGCAGTACTTC

D: NA
size: NA
J: TRBJ1-5
V: TRBV11-3
CDR3: CASRIRGKGNQPQHF
DNA: TGTGCCAGCAGAATTAGGGGGAAAGGCAATCAGCCCCAGCATTTT

D: TRBD2
size: NA
J: TRBJ2-1
V: TRBV3-1/TRBV3-2
CDR3: CASSQDETSGRARLFF
DNA: TGTGCCAGCAGCCAAGATGAGACTAGCGGGAGAGCCCGATTGTTCTTC

D: TRBD2
size: NA
J: TRBJ2-1
V: TRBV18
CDR3: CASSPPLLAGVEVNEQFF
DNA: TGTGCCAGCTCACCTCCTCTACTAGCGGGAGTGGAAGTAAATGAGCAGTTCTTC

D: TRBD1
size: NA
J: TRBJ1-5
V: TRBV27
CDR3: CASSSTGVGQPQHF
DNA: TGTGCCAGCAGTTCTACAGGGGTCGGACAGCCCCAGCATTTT

D: NA
size: few
J: TRBJ1-2
V: TRBV5-8
CDR3: CASSNGIRANYGYTF
DNA: TGTGCCAGCAGCAATGGCATCAGGGCGAACTATGGCTACACCTTC

D: NA
size: NA
J: TRBJ2-2
V: TRBV6-2/TRBV6-3
CDR3: CASSQHTGELFF
DNA: TGTGCCAGCAGTCAACACACCGGGGAGCTGTTTTTT

D: NA
size: NA
J: TRBJ2-7
V: TRBV7-9
CDR3: CASNRMGYEQYF
DNA: TGTGCCAGCAACCGCATGGGATACGAGCAGTACTTC

D: TRBD2
size: NA
J: TRBJ2-3
V: TRBV10-3
CDR3: CAITSLAGSDTQYF
DNA: TGTGCCATCACCTCCTTAGCGGGATCAGATACGCAGTATTTT

D: NA
size: NA
J: TRBJ1-2
V: TRBV18
CDR3: CASSPEVRGRKDGYTF
DNA: TGTGCCAGCTCACCAGAGGTGCGGGGGCGGAAGGATGGCTACACCTTC

D: NA
size: NA
J: TRBJ2-3
V: TRBV7-2
CDR3: CASSVEYTQYF
DNA: TGTGCCAGCAGCGTCGAATATACGCAGTATTTT

D: TRBD1
size: NA
J: TRBJ2-2
V: TRBV5-1
CDR3: CASSPDRATGELFF
DNA: TGCGCCAGCAGCCCCGACAGGGCCACCGGGGAGCTGTTTTTT

D: NA
size: NA
J: TRBJ2-5
V: TRBV30
CDR3: CAWSVTRGETQYF
DNA: TGTGCCTGGAGTGTAACTAGAGGGGAGACCCAGTACTTC

D: TRBD2
size: NA
J: TRBJ2-1
V: TRBV29-1
CDR3: CSVEGLAGINEQFF
DNA: TGCAGCGTTGAAGGACTAGCGGGGATCAATGAGCAGTTCTTC

D: NA
size: NA
J: TRBJ2-3
V: TRBV7-2
CDR3: CASSLSGQSTDTQYF
DNA: TGTGCCAGCAGCTTAAGTGGGCAGTCCACAGATACGCAGTATTTT

D: NA
size: NA
J: TRBJ2-6
V: TRBV5-1
CDR3: CASSAIILGRLSGANVLTF
DNA: TGCGCCAGCAGCGCGATTATTTTGGGACGGCTCTCTGGGGCCAACGTCCTGACTTTC

D: NA
size: once
J: TRBJ1-2
V: TRBV12-3/TRBV12-4
CDR3: CASSYFPTYGYTF
DNA: TGTGCCAGCAGTTATTTCCCAACCTATGGCTACACCTTC

D: TRBD1
size: few
J: TRBJ1-2
V: TRBV12-3/TRBV12-4
CDR3: CASSDREGGYTF
DNA: TGTGCCAGCAGCGACAGGGAAGGTGGCTACACCTTC

D: TRBD2
size: NA
J: TRBJ2-1
V: TRBV19
CDR3: CTSRKLAGPYNEQFF
DNA: TGTACCAGTCGAAAACTAGCGGGCCCCTACAATGAGCAGTTCTTC

D: NA
size: NA
J: TRBJ2-2
V: TRBV5-1
CDR3: CASSPRTGPNTGELFF
DNA: TGCGCCAGCAGCCCTAGGACCGGTCCGAACACCGGGGAGCTGTTTTTT

D: NA
size: few
J: TRBJ2-1
V: TRBV12-1
CDR3: CASSFTPSHRVWNEQFF
DNA: TGTGCCAGCAGCTTTACCCCAAGCCACAGGGTTTGGAATGAGCAGTTCTTC

D: TRBD1
size: once
J: TRBJ1-1
V: TRBV12-3/TRBV12-4
CDR3: CASRRTGNTEAFF
DNA: TGTGCCAGCAGGAGGACAGGGAACACTGAAGCTTTCTTT

D: NA
size: NA
J: TRBJ2-7
V: TRBV6-5
CDR3: CASSYSAAGQYEQYF
DNA: TGTGCCAGCAGTTACTCGGCGGCGGGACAGTACGAGCAGTACTTC

D: NA
size: NA
J: TRBJ1-5
V: TRBV5-8
CDR3: CASSLNFGVLGNQPQHF
DNA: TGTGCCAGCAGCTTGAATTTTGGGGTTCTTGGCAATCAGCCCCAGCATTTT

D: NA
size: NA
J: TRBJ2-3
V: TRBV29-1
CDR3: CSVVGGRTDTQYF
DNA: TGCAGCGTTGTCGGGGGCCGCACAGATACGCAGTATTTT

D: TRBD1
size: NA
J: TRBJ1-2
V: TRBV5-1
CDR3: CASSSLQGANYGYTF
DNA: TGCGCCAGCAGCTCACTACAGGGGGCAAACTATGGCTACACCTTC